This is a list of T cell receptor beta chains from one sample in a study of blood T cell repertoires in COVID-19. TCRdb's copy holds only in-frame clones and misses some; the assay was immunoSEQ multiplex PCR. The table has 30,000 to 35,000 clones, about 91% seen once; the top ten hold 9.9%. The specimen was peripheral blood. These receptors came from a human donor with active COVID-19. The donor label of this sample is uncertain. Both conserved end residues are part of each CDR3. The D gene is left open where the match is weak. Not all rows give a size; the values are once, few, many and, for expanded clones, a class.

V	size	J	D	CDR3	DNA
TRBV3-1/TRBV3-2	-	TRBJ1-2	-	CASSRPRYGYTF	TGTGCCAGCAGCCGTCCCCGTTATGGCTACACCTTC
TRBV5-6	-	TRBJ1-2	-	CASSLGRGDGGYTF	TGTGCCAGCAGCTTAGGCAGGGGAGACGGTGGCTACACCTTC
TRBV6-5	-	TRBJ1-5	-	CASSYDSRDQPQHF	TGTGCCAGCAGTTACGACAGCCGAGATCAGCCCCAGCATTTT
TRBV19	-	TRBJ1-6	-	CASSLASYNSPLHF	TGTGCCAGTAGTCTCGCCAGCTATAATTCACCCCTCCACTTT
TRBV19	-	TRBJ2-5	-	CASSGLEMETQYF	TGTGCCAGTAGTGGCCTAGAAATGGAGACCCAGTACTTC
TRBV5-1	-	TRBJ2-1	-	CASSLGPSGNEQFF	TGCGCCAGCAGCTTGGGGCCCTCAGGGAATGAGCAGTTCTTC
TRBV5-1	-	TRBJ1-3	-	CASSLGQFSGNTIYF	TGCGCCAGCAGCTTGGGTCAGTTCTCTGGAAACACCATATATTTT
TRBV7-2	few	TRBJ2-7	-	CASSLEGLPSYEQYF	TGTGCCAGCAGCTTAGAGGGGCTACCCTCCTACGAGCAGTACTTC
TRBV27	-	TRBJ1-1	TRBD1	CASISIFGTGGVKNTEAFF	TGTGCCAGCATCTCCATATTTGGGACAGGGGGCGTGAAGAACACTGAAGCTTTCTTT
TRBV3-1/TRBV3-2	-	TRBJ2-1	-	CASSQRGSRQFF	TGTGCCAGCAGCCAAAGAGGGAGTCGGCAGTTCTTC
TRBV24-1	-	TRBJ2-3	TRBD1	CATSDLRQGADTQYF	TGTGCCACCAGTGATTTGCGGCAGGGGGCCGATACGCAGTATTTT
TRBV12-3/TRBV12-4	-	TRBJ2-5	-	CASSFLLEAQYF	TGTGCCAGCAGTTTTCTACTCGAGGCCCAGTACTTC
TRBV5-1	once	TRBJ2-2	-	CASSYRGTGELFF	TGCGCCAGCAGCTATCGGGGGACCGGGGAGCTGTTTTTT
TRBV7-9	-	TRBJ2-2	TRBD2	CASSPPGGTGELFF	TGTGCCAGCAGTCCTCCGGGGGGCACCGGGGAGCTGTTTTTT
TRBV5-4	-	TRBJ2-7	TRBD2	CASSLSGRVSPYEQYF	TGTGCCAGCAGCCTTAGCGGGAGGGTTTCTCCCTACGAGCAGTACTTC
TRBV7-2	-	TRBJ2-2	-	CASSLAETHTGELFF	TGTGCCAGCAGCTTAGCTGAGACACACACCGGGGAGCTGTTTTTT
TRBV3-1/TRBV3-2	once	TRBJ2-5	-	CASSQLATGSETQYF	TGTGCCAGCAGCCAACTAGCAACCGGATCGGAGACCCAGTACTTC
TRBV25-1	-	TRBJ1-2	TRBD1	CASSEFRTGGEGYTF	TGTGCCAGCAGTGAATTTAGGACAGGGGGAGAGGGCTACACCTTC
TRBV6-2/TRBV6-3	once	TRBJ2-5	TRBD2	CASSYASSGETQYF	TGTGCCAGCAGTTATGCGTCTAGCGGGGAGACCCAGTACTTC
TRBV27	-	TRBJ2-7	TRBD2	CASSHGLASTYEQYF	TGTGCCAGCAGCCACGGACTAGCGAGTACCTACGAGCAGTACTTC
TRBV27	few	TRBJ1-6	-	CASSRQTPGALHF	TGTGCCAGCTCCCGACAGACACCAGGGGCCCTCCACTTT
TRBV19	-	TRBJ1-2	-	CASSNPGLNYGYTF	TGTGCCAGTAGTAACCCAGGGTTGAACTATGGCTACACCTTC
TRBV20-1	-	TRBJ1-5	-	CSASTGNQPQHF	TGCAGTGCTAGTACAGGGAATCAGCCCCAGCATTTT
TRBV7-3	-	TRBJ2-1	TRBD1	CASRTGTGTAEQFF	TGTGCCAGCAGAACCGGGACAGGGACCGCCGAGCAGTTCTTC
TRBV30	-	TRBJ1-6	-	CAWITPGSPLHF	TGTGCCTGGATCACCCCGGGATCACCCCTCCACTTT
TRBV3-1/TRBV3-2	-	TRBJ1-2	-	CASSQGLEGSAGGYTF	TGTGCCAGCAGCCAAGGGTTGGAGGGATCGGCGGGTGGCTACACCTTC
TRBV4-3	-	TRBJ2-3	TRBD2	CASSQDLAGGPLTSDTQYF	TGCGCCAGCAGCCAAGATCTAGCGGGGGGGCCTTTGACCTCAGATACGCAGTATTTT
TRBV7-3	-	TRBJ2-5	-	CASSLTHSETQYF	TGTGCCAGCAGCTTAACCCACTCGGAGACCCAGTACTTC
TRBV7-2	-	TRBJ1-4	-	CASSFDRWDEKLFF	TGTGCCAGCAGCTTCGACAGGTGGGATGAAAAACTGTTTTTT
TRBV2	-	TRBJ1-1	TRBD1	CASNTQGTQPLPEAFF	TGTGCCAGCAATACACAGGGGACCCAACCGTTGCCTGAAGCTTTCTTT
TRBV7-2	once	TRBJ2-5	TRBD1	CASSGQAQETQYF	TGTGCCAGCAGCGGACAGGCACAAGAGACCCAGTACTTC
TRBV27	-	TRBJ2-2	TRBD1	CASSLSRTGGNTGELFF	TGTGCCAGCAGTTTATCTAGGACAGGGGGAAACACCGGGGAGCTGTTTTTT
TRBV27	-	TRBJ2-6	-	CASSLAQVPGANVLTF	TGTGCCAGCAGTTTAGCCCAGGTCCCTGGGGCCAACGTCCTGACTTTC
TRBV5-6	-	TRBJ2-7	-	CASRYSSKLQDYEQYF	TGTGCCAGCAGATACTCTAGTAAGCTACAAGACTACGAGCAGTACTTC
TRBV6-5	-	TRBJ1-2	TRBD1	CASTSTGNYGYTF	TGTGCCAGCACTTCGACAGGGAACTATGGCTACACCTTC
TRBV6-5	-	TRBJ1-1	-	CASSYFGRLNTEAFF	TGTGCCAGCAGTTACTTCGGCAGGTTGAACACTGAAGCTTTCTTT
TRBV5-1	once	TRBJ1-2	TRBD1	CASSTSGTGAGGYTF	TGCGCCAGCAGCACGTCCGGGACAGGGGCCGGGGGCTACACCTTC
TRBV3-1/TRBV3-2	-	TRBJ2-7	-	CASSPPGVRVQYF	TGTGCCAGCAGCCCCCCCGGGGTAAGGGTGCAGTACTTC
TRBV25-1	-	TRBJ1-1	TRBD1	CASSTGTGSTEAFF	TGTGCCAGCAGTACCGGGACAGGGTCGACTGAAGCTTTCTTT
TRBV23-1	-	TRBJ2-2	TRBD1	CASSPDRGQGAHTGELFF	TGCGCCAGCAGTCCCGACCGAGGACAGGGGGCGCATACCGGGGAGCTGTTTTTT
TRBV24-1	-	TRBJ2-1	TRBD2	CATSDPSGSAYNEQFF	TGTGCCACCAGTGACCCAAGCGGGAGCGCTTACAATGAGCAGTTCTTC
TRBV27	-	TRBJ1-5	-	CASSFQRWGNQPQHF	TGTGCCAGCAGTTTCCAGCGATGGGGCAATCAGCCCCAGCATTTT
TRBV2	-	TRBJ2-2	-	CASTYTGELFF	TGTGCCAGCACCTACACCGGGGAGCTGTTTTTT
TRBV28	-	TRBJ2-3	-	CASRKTLAYTDTQYF	TGTGCCAGCAGAAAAACACTAGCATACACAGATACGCAGTATTTT
TRBV6-1	-	TRBJ2-7	-	CASSEARDRFEQYF	TGTGCCAGCAGTGAAGCACGGGATAGGTTCGAGCAGTACTTC
TRBV9	-	TRBJ2-3	TRBD2	CASERTSGGTTDTQYF	TGTGCCAGCGAAAGGACTAGCGGGGGTACCACAGATACGCAGTATTTT
TRBV15	-	TRBJ2-7	-	CATSIGQTYLYEQYF	TGTGCCACCAGCATCGGACAGACTTACCTCTACGAGCAGTACTTC
TRBV6-2/TRBV6-3	-	TRBJ2-7	TRBD1	CASSYAQGEVPYEQYF	TGTGCCAGCAGTTACGCACAGGGGGAAGTCCCCTACGAGCAGTACTTC
TRBV19	-	TRBJ1-3	TRBD1	CASSPPGGSGNTIYF	TGTGCCAGTAGTCCCCCAGGGGGCTCTGGAAACACCATATATTTT